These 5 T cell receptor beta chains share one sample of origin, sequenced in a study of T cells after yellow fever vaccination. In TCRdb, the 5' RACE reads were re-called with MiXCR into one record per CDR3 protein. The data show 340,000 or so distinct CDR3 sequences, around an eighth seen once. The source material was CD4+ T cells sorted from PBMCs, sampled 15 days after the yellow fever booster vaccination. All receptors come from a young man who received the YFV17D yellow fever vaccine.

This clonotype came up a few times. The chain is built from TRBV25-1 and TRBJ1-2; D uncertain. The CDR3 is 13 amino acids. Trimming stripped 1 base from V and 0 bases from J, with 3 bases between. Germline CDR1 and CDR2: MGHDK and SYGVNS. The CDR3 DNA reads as TGTGCCAGCAGTGAATTGACTAACTATGGCTACACCTTC. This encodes CASSELTNYGYTF.

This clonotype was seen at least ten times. DNA of the CDR3: TGCGCCAGCAGCTTGACCCTAGCGGGGAGGTCGGAGACCCAGTACTTC. Residues: CASSLTLAGRSETQYF. The V gene is TRBV5-1, the J gene TRBJ2-5; 9 positions match TRBD2. V was pared by 1 base and J by 5 bases, with 9 bases of the junction left unmatched. This CDR3 is 16 amino acids long. Germline CDR1 is SGHRS and CDR2 is YFSETQ.

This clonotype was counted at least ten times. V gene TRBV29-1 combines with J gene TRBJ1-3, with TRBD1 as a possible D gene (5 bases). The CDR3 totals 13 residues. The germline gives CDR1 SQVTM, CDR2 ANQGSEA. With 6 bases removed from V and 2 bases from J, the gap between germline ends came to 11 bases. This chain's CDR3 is CSVVVGAGNTIYF. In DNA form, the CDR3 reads TGCAGCGTGGTCGTGGGGGCTGGAAACACCATATATTTT. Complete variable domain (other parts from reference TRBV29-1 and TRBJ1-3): SAVISQKPSRDICQRGTSLTIQCQVDSQVTMMFWYRQQPGQSLTLIATANQGSEATYESGFVIDKFPISRPNLTFSTLTVSNMSPEDSSIYLCSVVVGAGNTIYFGEGSWLTVV.

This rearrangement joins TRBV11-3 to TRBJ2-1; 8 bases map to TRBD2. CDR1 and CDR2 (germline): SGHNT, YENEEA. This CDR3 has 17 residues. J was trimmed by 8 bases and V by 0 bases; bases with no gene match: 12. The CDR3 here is CASSLDHPGGGADEQFF. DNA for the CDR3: TGTGCCAGCAGCTTAGACCACCCGGGAGGGGGGGCGGATGAGCAGTTCTTC.

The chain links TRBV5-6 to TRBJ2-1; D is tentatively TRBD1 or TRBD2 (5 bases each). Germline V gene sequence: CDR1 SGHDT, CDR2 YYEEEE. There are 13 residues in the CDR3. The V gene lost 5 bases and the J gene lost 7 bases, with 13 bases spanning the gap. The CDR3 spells CASSWDLRNEQFF. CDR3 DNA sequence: TGTGCCAGCAGTTGGGACCTAAGGAATGAGCAGTTCTTC. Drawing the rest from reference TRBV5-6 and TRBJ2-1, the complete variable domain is DAGVTQSPTHLIKTRGQQVTLRCSPKSGHDTVSWYQQALGQGPQFIFQYYEEEERQRGNFPDRFSGHQFPNYSSELNVNALLLGDSALYLCASSWDLRNEQFFGPGTRLTVL.